This T cell receptor (beta chain) was profiled in a study of cytomegalovirus exposure and HLA in healthy donors. V lost 5 bases and J lost 4, with 11 bases in between. The CDR3 is made up of 14 amino acids. Per germline, CDR1 SGHTA and CDR2 FQGNSA. The method was immunoSEQ multiplex PCR; TCRdb's version includes in-frame clones alone and lacks a portion of them. The sample holds tens of thousands of clones, 90% to 95% seen once. Of note for this clone: The antigen is unknown.

Study-level points and caveats: Rare TCR sequences predominated, though certain public TCRs were found in many donors.

J is TRBJ1-4 and V is TRBV7-2; D might be TRBD1 (6 bases). The sample consisted of PBMCs. The clonotype originates from a woman between 18 and 30 years old in good health and CMV-seropositive. CDR3 nucleotides: TGTGCCAGCAGCCCGGACAGATTTAATGAAAAACTGTTTTTT. The encoded protein is CASSPDRFNEKLFF.